One T cell receptor (beta chain) is described in this entry. Different DNA sequences within this sample yield the same CDR3. This record belongs to a study of blood T cell repertoires in COVID-19. Study-wide context: Researchers got acute and convalescent COVID-19 samples from the United States, Italy and Spain.

Individuals aged about 18 to 90 years were recruited from some 26 US areas. Donors were grouped by their self-reported clinical history. The CDR3 has 13 amino acids. CDR1 LGHDT and CDR2 YNNKEL come from the germline V gene (reference sequence). V dropped 1 base and J dropped 0 bases, with 3 bases sitting between them. The protocol was immunoSEQ multiplex PCR, while the TCRdb copy is restricted to in-frame clones and leaves out a portion. The sample yields roughly 150,000 clones, about 81% seen once. Sequencing was done on a sample of PBMCs or T cells enriched from blood (not recorded which). The source of this sequence is a man aged 45-65 years who had recovered from COVID-19. The V call is TRBV3-1 (or the pseudogene TRBV3-2), the J call TRBJ1-1; D not certain. The CDR3 nucleotides read TGTGCCAGCAGCCAAGCATTGAACACTGAAGCTTTCTTT. As protein: CASSQALNTEAFF.